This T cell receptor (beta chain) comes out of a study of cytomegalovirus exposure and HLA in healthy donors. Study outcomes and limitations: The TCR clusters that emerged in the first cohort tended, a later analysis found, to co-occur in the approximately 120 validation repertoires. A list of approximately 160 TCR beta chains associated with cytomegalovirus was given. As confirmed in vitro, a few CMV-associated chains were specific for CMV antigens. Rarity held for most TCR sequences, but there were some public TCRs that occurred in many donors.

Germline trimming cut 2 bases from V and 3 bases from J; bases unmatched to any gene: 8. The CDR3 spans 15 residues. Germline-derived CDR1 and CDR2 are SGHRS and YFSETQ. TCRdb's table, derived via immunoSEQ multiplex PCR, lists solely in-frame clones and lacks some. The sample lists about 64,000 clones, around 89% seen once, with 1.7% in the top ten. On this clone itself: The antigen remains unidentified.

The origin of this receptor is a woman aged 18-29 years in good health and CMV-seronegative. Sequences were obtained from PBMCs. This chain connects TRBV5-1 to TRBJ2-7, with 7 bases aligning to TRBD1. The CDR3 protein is CASSFGQGGVYEQYF. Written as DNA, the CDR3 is TGCGCCAGCAGCTTTGGTCAAGGGGGCGTCTACGAGCAGTACTTC.